One and the same sample provided the 32 T cell receptor beta chains below, sequenced in a study of blood T cells in healthy people across ages. The second PCR ran roughly 7 to 12 cycles with a sample-barcoded 5' primer and J-beta primers. MiXCR, run by TCRdb on the 5' RACE reads, gives a single entry per CDR3 protein. This sample carries about 680,000 distinct CDR3 sequences, roughly 49% of them seen once, and the ten largest clones take around 32%. The sequencing input was blood. The origin of the receptors is a woman aged 60-75 years in good health.

The chain carries TRBV12-3 or TRBV12-4 and TRBJ1-1; D not resolved. The CDR3 spans 11 residues. Trimming stripped 6 bases from V and 1 base from J, with 3 bases between. The CDR3 spells CASRRNTEAFF. CDR3 sequence (DNA): TGTGCCAGCAGGAGGAACACTGAAGCTTTCTTT.

This clonotype was picked up one time. A junction end diverges from the germline sequence, so it may reflect a read error. The V call is TRBV6-6, the J call TRBJ2-5, with 9 bases fitting TRBD2. The CDR3 sequence is 15 residues long. Germline V CDR1 and CDR2: MNHNY, SVGAGI (reference sequence). This CDR3 is CAGRPGLARQETQYF. The DNA of the CDR3 is TGTGCCGGCAGACCCGGACTAGCGCGCCAAGAGACCCAGTACTTC.

The table lists this clonotype with a few counts. The chain employs TRBV10-1 and TRBJ2-3, with 8 bases identical to TRBD2. CDR1 and CDR2 from the germline V gene are WNHNN and SYGVQD (reference sequence). This CDR3 spans 16 amino acids. V shed 7 bases, J shed 3 bases, and the junction held 12 bases outside the gene matches. In DNA, the CDR3 is TGCGCCAGCATTATTCTAGGGCGGGAGGTTACAGATACGCAGTATTTT. Translated: CASIILGREVTDTQYF.

In its sample, this clonotype was seen a few times. This sequence joins TRBV3-1 and TRBJ2-7; 10 bases are a match to TRBD2. V was clipped by 4 bases and J by 4 bases; unmatched bases: 4. The CDR3 consists of 14 residues. Germline assignment: CDR1 LGHDT and CDR2 YNNKEL (reference sequence). The CDR3 reads CASSRGLAEYEQYF. CDR3 DNA sequence: TGTGCCAGCAGCCGTGGACTAGCGGAATACGAGCAGTACTTC.

This clonotype was detected only a few times. This chain joins TRBV3-1 and TRBJ1-2; a possible D gene is TRBD1 (6 bases). The CDR3 length is 13 residues. V was clipped by 2 bases and J by 7 bases, with 11 bases between them. Germline CDR1 is LGHDT and CDR2 is YNNKEL (reference sequence). The CDR3 protein is CASSQPGGPGYTF. The CDR3 DNA reads TGTGCCAGCAGCCAACCCGGGGGGCCTGGCTACACCTTC.

This clonotype was seen once. The J gene is TRBJ2-1, the V gene TRBV20-1, with 12 bases fitting TRBD2. Per the germline V gene, CDR1 is DFQATT and CDR2 is SNEGSKA (reference sequence). J was trimmed by 7 bases and V by 4 bases; bases with no gene match: 8. CDR3 length: 15 residues. This CDR3 reads CSAMSSGRAKNEQFF. The CDR3 bases are TGCAGTGCTATGTCTAGCGGGAGGGCCAAGAATGAGCAGTTCTTC.

This chain links TRBV5-1 with TRBJ2-7; possibly TRBD1 or TRBD2 for D (5 bases each). Trimming stripped 4 bases from V and 7 bases from J, with 15 bases between. The CDR3 is 13 residues long. From germline, CDR1 is SGHRS and CDR2 YFSETQ. In DNA form, the CDR3 reads TGCGCCAGCAGCCCCACGGGACGATCGGAGCAGTACTTC. It specifies CASSPTGRSEQYF.

The rearrangement uses TRBV20-1 and TRBJ2-5, with 7 bases identical to TRBD1. This CDR3 is 13 amino acids long. Germline V gene data show CDR1 as DFQATT and CDR2 as SNEGSKA (reference sequence). Trimming removed 4 bases from V and 5 bases from J; junction bases left unmatched: 7. CDR3 amino acids: CSAKKGAGETQYF. The DNA of the CDR3 is TGCAGTGCTAAAAAGGGGGCTGGTGAGACCCAGTACTTC.

The chain uses TRBV9 and TRBJ2-5; D possibly corresponds to TRBD2 (5 bases). This CDR3 is 13 amino acids long. Looked up from germline, CDR1 is SGDLS and CDR2 is YYNGEE. The V end was cut by 4 bases, the J end by 2 bases, with 9 bases between. CDR3 DNA: TGTGCCAGCAGCTTTCGGGAACAAGAGACCCAGTACTTC. Residues: CASSFREQETQYF.

This sequence joins TRBV5-1 and TRBJ2-2; D unclear. The CDR3 spans 15 residues. Trimming took off 0 bases at V and 6 bases at J, with 12 bases between the two ends. Germline-derived CDR1 and CDR2 are SGHRS and YFSETQ. CDR3 bases: TGCGCCAGCAGCTTGGAGAGTTTACCGGCCGGGGAGCTGTTTTTT. Translating gives CASSLESLPAGELFF.

The chain has TRBV20-1 and TRBJ2-7, with 7 bases identical to TRBD2. This CDR3 spans 13 amino acids. Unmatched junction bases numbered 11, after V lost 6 bases and J lost 6 bases. CDR1 is DFQATT, CDR2 SNEGSKA, per germline (reference sequence). CDR3 in amino acids: CSAVRGGRGEQYF. The CDR3 DNA sequence: TGCAGTGCGGTCCGAGGTGGGAGGGGCGAGCAGTACTTC.

This rearrangement joins TRBV7-2 to TRBJ2-3; D remains ambiguous. Trimming pared 6 bases from V and 1 base from J, leaving 11 bases between. The CDR3 runs 14 residues. Germline lookup yields CDR1 SGHTA and CDR2 FQGNSA. The CDR3 nucleotides are TGTGCCAGCAGAACCGCCCGGGGCACAGATACGCAGTATTTT. Translating it yields CASRTARGTDTQYF.

This clonotype occurred a few times. The V and J genes are TRBV4-1 and TRBJ2-2; tentatively, D is TRBD2 (6 bases). V dropped 5 bases and J dropped 0 bases, with 19 bases sitting between them. This CDR3 is built from 18 residues. Looked up from germline, CDR1 is MGHRA and CDR2 is YSYEKL. The CDR3 sequence: CASSTLGSRGTNTGELFF. The DNA for the CDR3 is TGCGCCAGCAGCACCCTCGGGAGTCGGGGGACGAACACCGGGGAGCTGTTTTTT.

This clonotype has ten or more counts. The rearrangement links TRBV29-1 to TRBJ2-7, with 7 bases aligning to TRBD1. CDR1 is SQVTM, CDR2 ANQGSEA, per germline. Unmatched junction bases numbered 11, after V lost 6 bases and J lost 3 bases. This CDR3 contains 14 residues. CDR3 in DNA: TGCAGCGTGTTGCCCGGGACAGATTTCTACGAGCAGTACTTC. It specifies CSVLPGTDFYEQYF.

The V gene is TRBV29-1, the J gene TRBJ2-3; TRBD2 agrees at 9 bases. CDR1 SQVTM and CDR2 ANQGSEA come from the germline V gene. The length of the CDR3 is 15 residues. Trimming took 7 bases from V and 3 from J; bases not matched to a gene: 11. CDR3 amino acids: CSATIAGAGTDTQYF. The CDR3 DNA follows: TGCAGCGCTACAATAGCGGGAGCTGGGACAGATACGCAGTATTTT.

This sequence joins TRBV7-2 and TRBJ1-1; 8 bases are a match to TRBD1. The CDR3 extends over 15 amino acids. With 0 bases clipped from V and 1 base from J, the junction kept 1 base outside the gene matches. Germline V gives CDR1 SGHTA, CDR2 FQGNSA. In DNA, the CDR3 is TGTGCCAGCAGCTTAGCTGGGACAGGGAACACTGAAGCTTTCTTT. Its protein is CASSLAGTGNTEAFF.

This chain uses TRBV27 with TRBJ2-5; D is unclear. Trimming took 3 bases from V and 2 from J, leaving 16 bases between them. From germline, CDR1 is MNHEY and CDR2 SMNVEV (reference sequence). The CDR3 sequence is 16 residues long. CDR3 DNA sequence: TGTGCCAGCAGTTTGGCGCCCCAGATCCCTCAAGAGACCCAGTACTTC. It yields the protein CASSLAPQIPQETQYF.

This clonotype turned up a few times. The chain links TRBV7-3 to TRBJ2-5; 11 bases line up with TRBD1. With V trimmed by 4 bases and J by 4 bases, 11 bases remained unmatched. There are 17 residues in the CDR3. Germline-derived CDR1 and CDR2 are SGHTA and FQGTGA. In DNA form, the CDR3 reads TGTGCCAGCAGCTCCGGACAGGGGGCGTGGGGATTAGAGACCCAGTACTTC. The encoded protein is CASSSGQGAWGLETQYF.

This sequence joins TRBV11-2 and TRBJ2-4; D is unresolved. Trimming stripped 5 bases from V and 0 bases from J, with 11 bases between. Germline V gives CDR1 SGHAT, CDR2 FQNNGV. The CDR3 spans 15 residues. The CDR3 region has the DNA TGTGCCAGCAGCCAGCCAGCTTTAGCCAAAAACATTCAGTACTTC. This sequence encodes CASSQPALAKNIQYF. Full variable domain (rest looked up from reference TRBV11-2 and TRBJ2-4): EAGVAQSPRYKIIEKRQSVAFWCNPISGHATLYWYQQILGQGPKLLIQFQNNGVVDDSQLPKDRFSAERLKGVDSTLKIQPAKLEDSAVYLCASSQPALAKNIQYFGAGTRLSVL.

This clonotype was recorded at least ten times. CDR3 DNA sequence: TGTGCCTGCAGGACAGGGCGAAACTATGGCTACACCTTC. Amino acid sequence: CACRTGRNYGYTF. The rearrangement joins TRBV30 to TRBJ1-2; 8 bases line up with TRBD1. Germline CDR1 reads GTSNPN; CDR2 reads SVGIG (reference sequence). V shed 6 bases, J shed 2 bases, and the junction held 5 bases outside the gene matches. This CDR3 region has 13 residues. The variable domain in full, with the rest retrieved from reference TRBV30 and TRBJ1-2, is SQTIHQWPATLVQPVGSPLSLECTVEGTSNPNLYWYRQAAGRGLQLLFYSVGIGQISSEVPQNLSASRPQDRQFILSSKKLLLSDSGFYLCACRTGRNYGYTFGSGTRLTVV.

V is TRBV4-2 and J is TRBJ2-7; D possibly corresponds to TRBD2 (6 bases). The V end was cut by 0 bases, the J end by 2 bases, with 11 bases between. The germline gives CDR1 LGHNA, CDR2 YNFKEQ. There are 15 residues in the CDR3. CDR3 nucleotides: TGTGCCAGCAGCCAAGATGTGCGGGGACCCTACGAGCAGTACTTC. This translates into CASSQDVRGPYEQYF.

The genes are TRBV24-1 and TRBJ2-1, with D possibly TRBD2 on 7 matching bases. The CDR3 extends over 16 amino acids. The germline gives CDR1 KGHDR, CDR2 SFDVKD. V was pared by 4 bases and J by 8 bases, with 20 bases between. CDR3 sequence reads: CATSDAGYPGGDEQFF. CDR3 bases: TGTGCCACCAGTGACGCGGGTTATCCGGGGGGCGATGAGCAGTTCTTC.

The rearrangement uses TRBV12-3 or TRBV12-4 and TRBJ2-5; D gene unclear. Trimming removed 1 base at V and 7 bases at J, with 10 bases between. The CDR3 is made up of 13 amino acids. In DNA, the CDR3 is TGTGCCAGCAGTTTAGTACTCCCTGGGACCCAGTACTTC. Protein: CASSLVLPGTQYF.

This chain links TRBV20-1 with TRBJ2-1; 10 nucleotides agree with TRBD2. Per the germline V gene, CDR1 is DFQATT and CDR2 is SNEGSKA (reference sequence). Trimming took 4 bases from V and 9 from J; bases not matched to a gene: 9. The CDR3 has 14 amino acids. CDR3 loop: CSANRAGGPTEQFF. The CDR3 region has the DNA TGCAGTGCTAACCGAGCGGGAGGGCCAACTGAGCAGTTCTTC.

The genes are TRBV5-1 and TRBJ1-6, with TRBD1 matching over 9 bases. Germline CDR1 is SGHRS and CDR2 is YFSETQ. Trimming at V came to 4 bases and at J to 7 bases, leaving 3 bases not matched to a gene. The CDR3 is 14 residues long. The DNA of the CDR3 is TGCGCCAGCAGCCAGGGGACAGGGAATTCACCCCTCCACTTT. Protein: CASSQGTGNSPLHF.

The chain has TRBV7-2 and TRBJ2-1; D possibly uses TRBD1 or TRBD2 (7 bases each). The CDR3 totals 17 residues. Germline lookup yields CDR1 SGHTA and CDR2 FQGNSA. Trimming removed 5 bases from V and 3 bases from J, with 20 bases in between. The CDR3 region is CASSQGGGGGGYNEQFF. The CDR3 DNA follows: TGTGCCAGCAGCCAGGGGGGGGGCGGGGGTGGCTACAATGAGCAGTTCTTC.

This clonotype was seen more than once but under ten times. The V call is TRBV27, the J call TRBJ1-2, with a possible D match to TRBD1 (5 bases). The V gene lost 4 bases and the J gene lost 6 bases, with 15 bases spanning the gap. Germline V gene lookup returns CDR1 MNHEY and CDR2 SMNVEV (reference sequence). This CDR3 region has 14 residues. CDR3 DNA: TGTGCCAGCAGTTCGGGGCTCTTTGTGGATGGCTACACCTTC. It specifies CASSSGLFVDGYTF.

This clonotype has only a few counts. The J gene is TRBJ2-1, the V gene TRBV5-1; D possibly corresponds to TRBD1 (7 bases). This CDR3 spans 13 amino acids. The V end was cut by 5 bases, the J end by 9 bases, with 15 bases between. Germline lookup yields CDR1 SGHRS and CDR2 YFSETQ. The CDR3 region is CASRRDRGSEQFF. As DNA, the CDR3 is TGCGCCAGCAGGCGGGACAGAGGCAGTGAGCAGTTCTTC.

The chain uses TRBV27 and TRBJ2-7; D remains ambiguous. CDR1 is MNHEY, CDR2 SMNVEV, per germline (reference sequence). Trimming stripped 11 bases from V and 3 bases from J, with 8 bases between. The CDR3 is 10 residues long. In DNA, the CDR3 is TGTGCCCCCCAGGTCTACGAGCAGTACTTC. It yields the protein CAPQVYEQYF.

The chain employs TRBV27 and TRBJ1-5; perhaps TRBD1 as D (5 bases). The germline gives CDR1 MNHEY, CDR2 SMNVEV (reference sequence). The CDR3 spans 16 residues. The V gene lost 3 bases and the J gene lost 3 bases, with 15 bases spanning the gap. CDR3 region: CASSFQGGQTNQPQHF. CDR3 nucleotide sequence: TGTGCCAGCAGTTTTCAGGGAGGGCAGACCAATCAGCCCCAGCATTTT.

The chain employs TRBV12-3 or TRBV12-4 and TRBJ2-5; a weak D match, TRBD2 (6 bases). V shed 5 bases and J shed 6 bases, with 16 bases lying between them. The CDR3 extends over 14 amino acids. The CDR3 DNA reads TGTGCCAGCAGTCCCACTAGAGCGGGCAAGACCCAGTACTTC. Protein sequence: CASSPTRAGKTQYF.

The chain couples TRBV10-3 to TRBJ2-3; D possibly uses TRBD1 or TRBD2 (6 bases each). The length of the CDR3 is 15 residues. Looked up from germline, CDR1 is ENHRY and CDR2 is SYGVKD. V was clipped by 0 bases and J by 4 bases, with 11 bases between them. CDR3 bases: TGTGCCATCAGTGAGTCTGGGGGGCGCGCAGATACGCAGTATTTT. Protein product: CAISESGGRADTQYF.